Following are 9 T cell receptor beta chains from one sample sequenced in a study of cytomegalovirus exposure and HLA in healthy donors. Assay used: immunoSEQ multiplex PCR; TCRdb lists only in-frame clones, some missing. There are 110,000 to 150,000 clones in the sample; about 95% occur only once, and less than 2% lies in the top ten. Input material: PBMCs. The receptors were sampled from a man aged 18-30 years in good health and CMV-seropositive.

This clone was recorded only once. The rearrangement uses TRBV2 and TRBJ1-4, with TRBD1 matching over 7 bases. V dropped 8 bases and J dropped 4; count of bases not matched to a gene: 7. The CDR3 extends over 14 amino acids. Germline V lookup: CDR1 SNHLY, CDR2 FYNNEI. The CDR3 sequence is CASGQGGNNEKLFF. CDR3 nucleotide sequence: TGTGCCAGCGGTCAAGGGGGCAATAATGAAAAACTGTTTTTT.

The V call is TRBV5-4, the J call TRBJ2-3; TRBD2 is a possible D gene (6 bases). Between the trimmed V and J ends, which lost 4 bases and 5 bases, there was a span of 14 bases. The germline gives CDR1 SGHNT, CDR2 YYREEE (reference sequence). This CDR3 is built from 14 residues. CDR3 bases: TGTGCCAGCAGCCATAAAGGCGGGGAAGATACGCAGTATTTT. It encodes CASSHKGGEDTQYF.

The V and J genes are TRBV15 and TRBJ2-7; the D is unclear. Trimming stripped 1 base from V and 2 bases from J, with 6 bases between. The CDR3 totals 13 residues. The germline CDR1 and CDR2 sequences are LNHNV and YYDKDF (reference sequence). The CDR3: CATSRVTTYEQYF. The CDR3 DNA follows: TGTGCCACCAGCAGAGTTACAACCTACGAGCAGTACTTC.

On this clone itself: The junction differs from germline at one of its ends, possibly a read error. The V and J genes are TRBV7-7 and TRBJ2-1, with D possibly TRBD2 on 6 matching bases. Germline V gene sequence: CDR1 SSHAT, CDR2 FNYEAQ (reference sequence). The length of the CDR3 is 14 residues. In DNA, the CDR3 is TGTGCTAGCAGCTTAGAGGAGGGTTACAATGAGCAGTTCTTC. Protein: CASSLEEGYNEQFF.

This clone was counted once. At one end the junction does not follow the germline gene, possibly because of a read error. The chain carries TRBV7-2 and TRBJ2-7; 11 nucleotides agree with TRBD2. This CDR3 contains 13 residues. Germline lookup yields CDR1 SGHTA and CDR2 FQGNSA. In nucleotides, the CDR3 is TGTGCCAGCAGCTTCAGTAGCGGGAGGGGGAGTGACTTC. Its protein product is CASSFSSGRGSDF.

This sequence joins TRBV7-8 and TRBJ1-2; a possible D gene is TRBD1 (6 bases). The germline gives CDR1 SGHVS, CDR2 FQNEAQ. V gave up 0 bases and J gave up 6 bases, with 14 bases separating them. The CDR3 length is 15 residues. CDR3: CASSLAAQGRDGYTF. For the CDR3, the DNA is TGTGCCAGCAGCTTAGCAGCACAGGGAAGGGATGGCTACACCTTC.

The CDR3 coding sequence is TGCGCCAGCAGCTACGGACAGGGAGGAGGGACTGAAGCTTTCTTT. It yields the protein CASSYGQGGGTEAFF. The chain employs TRBV5-1 and TRBJ1-1; 8 nucleotides line up with TRBD1. The CDR3 totals 15 residues. After removal of 3 bases from V and 5 bases from J, the junction contained 9 bases not matched to a gene. Per the germline V gene, CDR1 is SGHRS and CDR2 is YFSETQ.

The rearrangement links TRBV2 to TRBJ1-2; 10 nucleotides agree with TRBD1. CDR3 size: 13 residues. Germline values: CDR1 SNHLY, CDR2 FYNNEI. With V trimmed by 8 bases and J by 4 bases, 4 bases remained unmatched. CDR3 sequence (DNA): TGTGCCAGCCGGGACAGGGGAGTCTATGGCTACACCTTC. Its protein product is CASRDRGVYGYTF.

The chain has TRBV5-1 and TRBJ2-7, with 9 nucleotides matching TRBD2. V lost 0 bases and J lost 5; bases outside the gene matches: 6. This CDR3 spans 15 amino acids. Germline lookup yields CDR1 SGHRS and CDR2 YFSETQ. The CDR3 nucleotides are TGCGCCAGCAGCTTGGAGGCGGGAGGGATGAACGAGCAGTACTTC. Translated: CASSLEAGGMNEQYF.